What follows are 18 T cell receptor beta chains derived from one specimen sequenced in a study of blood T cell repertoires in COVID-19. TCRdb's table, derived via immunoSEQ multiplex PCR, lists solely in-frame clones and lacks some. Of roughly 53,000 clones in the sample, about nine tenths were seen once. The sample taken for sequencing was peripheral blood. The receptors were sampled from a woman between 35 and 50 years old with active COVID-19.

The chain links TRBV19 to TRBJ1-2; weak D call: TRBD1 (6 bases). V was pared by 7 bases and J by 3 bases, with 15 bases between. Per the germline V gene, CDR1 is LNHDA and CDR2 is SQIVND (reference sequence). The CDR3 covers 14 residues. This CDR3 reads CASTRGAGDYGYTF. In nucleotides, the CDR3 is TGTGCCAGTACCCGTGGGGCAGGGGACTATGGCTACACCTTC. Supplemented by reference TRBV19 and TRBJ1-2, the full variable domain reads DGGITQSPKYLFRKEGQNVTLSCEQNLNHDAMYWYRQDPGQGLRLIYYSQIVNDFQKGDIAEGYSVSREKKESFPLTVTSAQKNPTAFYLCASTRGAGDYGYTFGSGTRLTVV.

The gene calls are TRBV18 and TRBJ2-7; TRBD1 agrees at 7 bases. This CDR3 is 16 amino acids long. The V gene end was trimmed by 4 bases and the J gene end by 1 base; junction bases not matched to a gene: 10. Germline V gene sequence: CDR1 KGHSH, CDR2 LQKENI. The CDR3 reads CASSLYGQVGSYEQYF. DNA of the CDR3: TGTGCCAGCTCACTATATGGACAGGTGGGATCCTACGAGCAGTACTTC.

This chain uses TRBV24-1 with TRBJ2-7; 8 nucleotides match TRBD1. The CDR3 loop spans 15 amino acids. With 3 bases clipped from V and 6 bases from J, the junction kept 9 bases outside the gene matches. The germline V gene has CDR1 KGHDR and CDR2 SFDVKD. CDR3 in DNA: TGTGCCACCAGTGATGGACAGGGCATTGTCGGCGAGCAGTACTTC. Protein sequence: CATSDGQGIVGEQYF.

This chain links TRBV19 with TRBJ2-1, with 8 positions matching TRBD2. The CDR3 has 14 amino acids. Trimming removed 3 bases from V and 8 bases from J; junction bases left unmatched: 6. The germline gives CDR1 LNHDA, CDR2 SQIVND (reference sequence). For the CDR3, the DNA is TGTGCCAGTAGTATGGGACTAGAAACCGATGAGCAGTTCTTC. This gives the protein CASSMGLETDEQFF.

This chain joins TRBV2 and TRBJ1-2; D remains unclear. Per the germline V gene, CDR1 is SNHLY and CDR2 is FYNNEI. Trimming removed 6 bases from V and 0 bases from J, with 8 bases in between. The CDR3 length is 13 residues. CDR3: CASSPSANYGYTF. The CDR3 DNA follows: TGTGCCAGCAGCCCCTCAGCTAACTATGGCTACACCTTC.

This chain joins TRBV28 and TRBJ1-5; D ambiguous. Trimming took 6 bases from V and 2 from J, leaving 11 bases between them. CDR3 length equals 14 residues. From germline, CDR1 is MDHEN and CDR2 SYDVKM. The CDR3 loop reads CASRLWGGNQPQHF. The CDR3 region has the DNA TGTGCCAGCAGGCTCTGGGGAGGCAATCAGCCCCAGCATTTT.

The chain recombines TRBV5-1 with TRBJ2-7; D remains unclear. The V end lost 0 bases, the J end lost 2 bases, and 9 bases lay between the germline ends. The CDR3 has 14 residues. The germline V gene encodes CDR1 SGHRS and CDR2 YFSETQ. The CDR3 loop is CASSLDSGPYEQYF. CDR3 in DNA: TGCGCCAGCAGCTTGGACAGTGGGCCCTACGAGCAGTACTTC.

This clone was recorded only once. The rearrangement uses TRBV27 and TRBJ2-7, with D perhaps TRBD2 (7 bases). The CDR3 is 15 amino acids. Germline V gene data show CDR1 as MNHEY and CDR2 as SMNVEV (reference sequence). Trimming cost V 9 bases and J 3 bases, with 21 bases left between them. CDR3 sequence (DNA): TGTGCCAGTCATACAGGGAGGGTTAACGGCTACGAGCAGTACTTC. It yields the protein CASHTGRVNGYEQYF.

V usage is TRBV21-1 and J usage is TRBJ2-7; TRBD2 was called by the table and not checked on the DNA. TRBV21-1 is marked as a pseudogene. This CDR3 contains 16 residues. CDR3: CASSLAEGGRAIEQYF. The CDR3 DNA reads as TGTGCCAGCAGCCTCGCGGAGGGGGGGAGGGCTATCGAGCAGTACTTC.

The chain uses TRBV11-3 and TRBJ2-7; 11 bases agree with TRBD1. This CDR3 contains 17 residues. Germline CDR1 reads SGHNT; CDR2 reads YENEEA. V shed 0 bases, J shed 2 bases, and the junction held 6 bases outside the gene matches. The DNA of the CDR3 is TGTGCCAGCAGCTTAGACCAAGGACAGGGGGCTCCCTACGAGCAGTACTTC. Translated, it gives CASSLDQGQGAPYEQYF.

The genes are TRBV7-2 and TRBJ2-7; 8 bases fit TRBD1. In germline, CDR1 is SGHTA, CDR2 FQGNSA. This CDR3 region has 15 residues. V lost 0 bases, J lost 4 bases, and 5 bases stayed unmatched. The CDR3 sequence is CASSLARDRSYEQYF. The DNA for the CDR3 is TGTGCCAGCAGCTTAGCCCGGGACAGGTCTTACGAGCAGTACTTC.

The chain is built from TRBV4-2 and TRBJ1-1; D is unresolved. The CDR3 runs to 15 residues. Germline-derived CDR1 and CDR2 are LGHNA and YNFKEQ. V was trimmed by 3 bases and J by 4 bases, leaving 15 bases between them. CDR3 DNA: TGTGCCAGCAGCCAGGAGGGAGGTGGGAGCACTGAAGCTTTCTTT. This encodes CASSQEGGGSTEAFF.

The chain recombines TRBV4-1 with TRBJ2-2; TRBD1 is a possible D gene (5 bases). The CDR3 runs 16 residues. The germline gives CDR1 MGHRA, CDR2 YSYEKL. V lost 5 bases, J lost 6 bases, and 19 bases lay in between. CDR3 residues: CASSWRGQQVSGELFF. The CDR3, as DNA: TGCGCCAGCAGCTGGCGTGGGCAACAGGTTTCCGGGGAGCTGTTTTTT.

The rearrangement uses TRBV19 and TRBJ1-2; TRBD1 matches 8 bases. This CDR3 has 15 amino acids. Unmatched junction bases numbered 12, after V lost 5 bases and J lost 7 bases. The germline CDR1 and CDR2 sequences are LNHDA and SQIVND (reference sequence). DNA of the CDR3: TGTGCCAGTAGTTTCCGGGACAGGATTTTTGGTGGCTACACCTTC. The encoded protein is CASSFRDRIFGGYTF.

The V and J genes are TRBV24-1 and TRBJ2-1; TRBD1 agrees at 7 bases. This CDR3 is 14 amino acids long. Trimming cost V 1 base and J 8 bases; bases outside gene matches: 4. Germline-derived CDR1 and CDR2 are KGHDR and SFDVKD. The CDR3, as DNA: TGTGCCACCAGTGATTTACAGGGGTCCGATGAGCAGTTCTTC. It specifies CATSDLQGSDEQFF.

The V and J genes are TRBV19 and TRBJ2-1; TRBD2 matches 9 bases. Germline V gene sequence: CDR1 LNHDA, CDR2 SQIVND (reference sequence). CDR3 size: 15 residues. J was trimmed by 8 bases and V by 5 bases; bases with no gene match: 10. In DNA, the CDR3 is TGTGCCAGTAGTCAGGGAAGCGGGGGGCAGGATGAGCAGTTCTTC. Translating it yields CASSQGSGGQDEQFF.

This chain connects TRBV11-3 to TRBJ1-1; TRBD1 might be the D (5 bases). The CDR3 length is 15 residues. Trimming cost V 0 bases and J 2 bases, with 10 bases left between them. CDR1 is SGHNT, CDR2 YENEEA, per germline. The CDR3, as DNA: TGTGCCAGCAGCTTAGATCGTCAGGGAAACACTGAAGCTTTCTTT. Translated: CASSLDRQGNTEAFF.

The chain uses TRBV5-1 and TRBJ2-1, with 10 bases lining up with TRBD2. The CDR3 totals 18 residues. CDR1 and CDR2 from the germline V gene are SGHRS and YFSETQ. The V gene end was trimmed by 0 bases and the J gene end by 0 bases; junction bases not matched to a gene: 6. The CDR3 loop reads CASSLGTSGDSSYNEQFF. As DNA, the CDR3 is TGCGCCAGCAGCTTGGGTACTAGCGGGGACAGCTCCTACAATGAGCAGTTCTTC.